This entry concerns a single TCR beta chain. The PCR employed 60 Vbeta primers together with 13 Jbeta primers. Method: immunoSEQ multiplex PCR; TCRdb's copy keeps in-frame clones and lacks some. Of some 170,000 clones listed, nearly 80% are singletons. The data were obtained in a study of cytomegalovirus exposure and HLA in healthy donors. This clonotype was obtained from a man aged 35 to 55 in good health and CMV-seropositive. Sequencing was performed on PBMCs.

CDR3 loop: CASSSITPSGSSYNEQFF. The CDR3 DNA is TGTGCCAGTAGTAGTATTACTCCTAGCGGAAGCTCCTACAATGAGCAGTTCTTC. The genes are TRBV19 and TRBJ2-1, with 7 bases matching TRBD2. CDR1 LNHDA and CDR2 SQIVND come from the germline V gene (reference sequence). J was trimmed by 0 bases and V by 4 bases; bases with no gene match: 12. The CDR3 runs to 18 residues.